This T cell receptor beta chain derives from a study of blood T cell repertoires in COVID-19. This clone was seen a few times. Between the trimmed V and J ends, which lost 6 bases and 3 bases, there was a span of 15 bases. Germline V gene data show CDR1 as MRHNA and CDR2 as SNTAGT. This CDR3 is 15 amino acids long. In the study's own analysis: Using reference gene primer amplification, nucleated cell counts were estimated. Measured with immunoSEQ multiplex PCR; TCRdb has only the in-frame clones, and not every one. V and J calls and clone size are given by that table; D and trimming were obtained from the DNA. Of fewer than 300,000 clones in the sample, 84% are singletons; the top ten hold less than 20%.

The chain carries TRBV6-4 and TRBJ2-1, with D perhaps matching TRBD1 (6 bases). The sample taken for sequencing was peripheral blood. The sequence was collected from a person aged 65 to 85 with COVID-19, enrolled during active disease. This CDR3 reads CASSQGFLSYNEQFF. DNA for the CDR3: TGTGCCAGCAGCCAGGGGTTTTTGAGCTACAATGAGCAGTTCTTC.